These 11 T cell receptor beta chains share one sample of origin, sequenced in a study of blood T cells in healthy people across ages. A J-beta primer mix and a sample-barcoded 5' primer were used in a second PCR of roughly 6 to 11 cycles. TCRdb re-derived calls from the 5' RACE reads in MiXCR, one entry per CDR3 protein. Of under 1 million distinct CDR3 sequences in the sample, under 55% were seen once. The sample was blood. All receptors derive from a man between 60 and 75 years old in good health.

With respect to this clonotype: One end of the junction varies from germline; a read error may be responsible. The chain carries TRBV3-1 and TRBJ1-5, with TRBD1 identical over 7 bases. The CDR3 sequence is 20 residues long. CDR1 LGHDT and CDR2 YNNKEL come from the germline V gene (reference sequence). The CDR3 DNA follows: TGTGCCAGCAGCCAACGCCCGCGGACAGGTAAAAACCATAGCAATCAGCCACAGCATTTT. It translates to CASSQRPRTGKNHSNQPQHF. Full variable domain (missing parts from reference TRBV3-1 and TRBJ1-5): DTAVSQTPKYLVTQMGNDKSIKCEQNLGHDTMYWYKQDSKKFLKIMFSYNNKELIINETVPNRFSPKSPDKAHLNLHINSLELGDSAVYFCASSQRPRTGKNHSNQPQHFGDGTRLSIL.

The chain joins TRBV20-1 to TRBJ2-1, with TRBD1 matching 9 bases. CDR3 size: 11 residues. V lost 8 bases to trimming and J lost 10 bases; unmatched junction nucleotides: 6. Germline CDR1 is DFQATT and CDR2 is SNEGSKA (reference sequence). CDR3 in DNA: TGCAGTCCCGGGACAGGGAAAGAGCAGTTCTTC. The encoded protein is CSPGTGKEQFF.

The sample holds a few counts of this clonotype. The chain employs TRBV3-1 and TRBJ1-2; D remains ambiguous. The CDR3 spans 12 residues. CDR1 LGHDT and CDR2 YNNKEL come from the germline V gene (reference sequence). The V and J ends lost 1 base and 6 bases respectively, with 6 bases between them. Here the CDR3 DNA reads TGTGCCAGCAGCCAAGCTAGGAATGGCTACACCTTC. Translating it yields CASSQARNGYTF.

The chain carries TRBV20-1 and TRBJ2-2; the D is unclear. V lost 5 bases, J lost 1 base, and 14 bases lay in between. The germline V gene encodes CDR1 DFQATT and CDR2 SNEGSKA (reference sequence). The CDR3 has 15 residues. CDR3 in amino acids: CSAGYTGMNTGELFF. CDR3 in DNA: TGCAGTGCTGGATATACGGGTATGAACACCGGGGAGCTGTTTTTT.

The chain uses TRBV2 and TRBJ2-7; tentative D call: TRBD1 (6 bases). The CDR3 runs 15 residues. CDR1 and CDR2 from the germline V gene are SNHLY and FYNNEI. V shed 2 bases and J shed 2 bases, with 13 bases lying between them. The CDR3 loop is CASSEMQGRTYEQYF. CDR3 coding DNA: TGTGCCAGCAGTGAAATGCAGGGGCGAACCTACGAGCAGTACTTC.

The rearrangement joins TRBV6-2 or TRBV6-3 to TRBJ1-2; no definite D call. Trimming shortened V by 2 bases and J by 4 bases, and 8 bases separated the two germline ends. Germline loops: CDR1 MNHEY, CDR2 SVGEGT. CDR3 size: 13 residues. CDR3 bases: TGTGCCAGCAGTTACCTGACCTTCTATGGCTACACCTTC. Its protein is CASSYLTFYGYTF.

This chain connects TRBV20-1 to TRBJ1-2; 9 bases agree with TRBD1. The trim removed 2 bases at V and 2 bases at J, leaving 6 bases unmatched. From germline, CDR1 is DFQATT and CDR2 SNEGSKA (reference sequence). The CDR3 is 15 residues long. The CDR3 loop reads CSARPTGGANYGYTF. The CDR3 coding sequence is TGCAGTGCTAGACCCACAGGGGGCGCGAACTATGGCTACACCTTC.

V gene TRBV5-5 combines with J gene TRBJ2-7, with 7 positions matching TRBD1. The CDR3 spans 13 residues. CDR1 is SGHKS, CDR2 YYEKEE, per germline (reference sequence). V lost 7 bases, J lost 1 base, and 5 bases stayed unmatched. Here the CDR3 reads CASCGDRSYEQYF. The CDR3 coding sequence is TGTGCCAGCTGTGGGGACAGATCCTACGAGCAGTACTTC.

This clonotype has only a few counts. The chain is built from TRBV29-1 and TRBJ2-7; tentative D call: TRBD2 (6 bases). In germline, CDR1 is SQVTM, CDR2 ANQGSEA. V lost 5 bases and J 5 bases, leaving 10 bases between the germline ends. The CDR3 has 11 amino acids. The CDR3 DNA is TGCAGCGTTCGGGGGTTCCACGAGCAGTACTTC. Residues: CSVRGFHEQYF.

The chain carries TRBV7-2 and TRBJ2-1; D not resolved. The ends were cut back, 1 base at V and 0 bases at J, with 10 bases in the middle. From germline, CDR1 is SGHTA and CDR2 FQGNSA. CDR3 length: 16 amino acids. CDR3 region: CASSLGYTTSYNEQFF. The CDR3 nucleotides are TGTGCCAGCAGCTTAGGTTACACAACCTCCTACAATGAGCAGTTCTTC.

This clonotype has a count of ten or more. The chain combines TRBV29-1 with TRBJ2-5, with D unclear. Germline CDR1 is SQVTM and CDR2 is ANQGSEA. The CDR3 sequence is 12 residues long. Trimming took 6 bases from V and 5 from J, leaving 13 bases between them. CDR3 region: CSVSSGTETQYF. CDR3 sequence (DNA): TGCAGCGTATCTTCAGGTACCGAGACCCAGTACTTC.